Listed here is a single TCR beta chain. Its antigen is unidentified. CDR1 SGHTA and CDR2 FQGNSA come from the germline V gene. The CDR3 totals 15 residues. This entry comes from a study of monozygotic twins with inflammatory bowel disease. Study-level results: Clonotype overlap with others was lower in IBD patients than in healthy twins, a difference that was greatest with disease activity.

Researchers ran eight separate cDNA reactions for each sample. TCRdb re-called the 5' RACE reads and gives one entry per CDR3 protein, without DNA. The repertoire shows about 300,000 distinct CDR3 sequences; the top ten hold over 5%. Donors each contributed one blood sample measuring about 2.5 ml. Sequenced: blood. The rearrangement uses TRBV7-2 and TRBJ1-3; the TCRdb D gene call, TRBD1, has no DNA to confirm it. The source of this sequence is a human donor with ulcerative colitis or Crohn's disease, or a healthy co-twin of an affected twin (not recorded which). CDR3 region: CAISREGVTGNTIYF.